This paragraph reports one T cell receptor beta chain. Original processing methods: ImmunoSEQ supplied junction-only sequences lacking quality scores, so filtering was different. Assay used: immunoSEQ multiplex PCR; TCRdb lists only in-frame clones, some missing. V and J calls and clone size come straight from that table; D and trimming were deduced from the DNA. The table records about 2.4 million clones, 90% to 95% of them present only once. The record originates from a study of shared clonotypes between healthy human individuals. The clonotype originates from a man aged 18 to 30 in good health. Sequencing was done on a sample of naive CD4+ T cells sorted from blood. As to subset: CD45RA+ positively selected.

The CDR3 reads CATSRDMTGKFF. DNA for the CDR3: TGTGCCACCAGCAGAGATATGACAGGGAAGTTCTTC. The chain uses TRBV15 and TRBJ2-1, with 7 bases that match TRBD1. This CDR3 spans 12 amino acids. Germline V CDR1 and CDR2: LNHNV, YYDKDF (reference sequence). J gave up 14 bases and V 0 bases, and 4 bases lay outside the gene matches.